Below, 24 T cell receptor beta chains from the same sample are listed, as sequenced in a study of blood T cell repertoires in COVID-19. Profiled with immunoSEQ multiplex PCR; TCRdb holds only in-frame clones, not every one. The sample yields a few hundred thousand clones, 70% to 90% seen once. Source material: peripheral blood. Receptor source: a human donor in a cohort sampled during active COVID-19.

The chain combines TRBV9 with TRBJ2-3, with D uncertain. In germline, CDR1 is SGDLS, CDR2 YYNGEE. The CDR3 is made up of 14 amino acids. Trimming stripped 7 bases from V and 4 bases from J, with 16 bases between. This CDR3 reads CASDPSPGADTQYF. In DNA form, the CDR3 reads TGTGCCAGCGACCCAAGCCCAGGTGCAGATACGCAGTATTTT.

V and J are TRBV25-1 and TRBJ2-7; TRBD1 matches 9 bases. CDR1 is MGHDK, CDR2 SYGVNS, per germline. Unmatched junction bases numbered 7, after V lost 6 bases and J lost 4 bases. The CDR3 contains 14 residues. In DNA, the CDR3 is TGTGCCAGCAGGCCGGGACAGGGAGCGTACGAGCAGTACTTC. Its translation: CASRPGQGAYEQYF.

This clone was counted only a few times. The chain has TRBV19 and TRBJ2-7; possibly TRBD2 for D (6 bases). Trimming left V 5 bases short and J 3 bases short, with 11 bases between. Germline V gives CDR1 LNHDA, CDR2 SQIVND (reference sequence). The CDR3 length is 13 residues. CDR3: CASSAGIGYEQYF. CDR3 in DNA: TGTGCCAGTAGTGCGGGGATCGGCTACGAGCAGTACTTC.

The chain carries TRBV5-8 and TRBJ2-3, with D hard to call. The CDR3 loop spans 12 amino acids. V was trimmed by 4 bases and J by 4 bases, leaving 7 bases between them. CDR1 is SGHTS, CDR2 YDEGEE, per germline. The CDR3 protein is CASSPTADTQYF. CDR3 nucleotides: TGTGCCAGCAGCCCCACAGCAGATACGCAGTATTTT.

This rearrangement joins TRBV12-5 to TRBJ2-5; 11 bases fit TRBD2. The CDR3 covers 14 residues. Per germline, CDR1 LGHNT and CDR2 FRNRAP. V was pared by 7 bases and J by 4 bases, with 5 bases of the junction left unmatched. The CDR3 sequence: CASALTSGGETQYF. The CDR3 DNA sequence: TGTGCTAGTGCCCTCACTAGCGGGGGAGAGACCCAGTACTTC.

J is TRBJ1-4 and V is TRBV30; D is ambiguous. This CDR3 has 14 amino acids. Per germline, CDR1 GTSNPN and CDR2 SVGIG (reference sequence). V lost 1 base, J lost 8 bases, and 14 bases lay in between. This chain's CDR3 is CAWSGEVEPEKLFF. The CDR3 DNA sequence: TGTGCCTGGAGTGGTGAAGTCGAGCCCGAAAAACTGTTTTTT.

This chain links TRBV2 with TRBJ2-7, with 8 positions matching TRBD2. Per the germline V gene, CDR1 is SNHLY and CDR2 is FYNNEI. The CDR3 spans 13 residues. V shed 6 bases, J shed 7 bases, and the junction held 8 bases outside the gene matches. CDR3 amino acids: CASRAGLGSEQYF. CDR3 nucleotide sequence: TGTGCCAGCAGGGCGGGACTAGGATCTGAGCAGTACTTC. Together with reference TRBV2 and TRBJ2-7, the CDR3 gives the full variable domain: EPEVTQTPSHQVTQMGQEVILRCVPISNHLYFYWYRQILGQKVEFLVSFYNNEISEKSEIFDDQFSVERPDGSNFTLKIRSTKLEDSAMYFCASRAGLGSEQYFGPGTRLTVT.

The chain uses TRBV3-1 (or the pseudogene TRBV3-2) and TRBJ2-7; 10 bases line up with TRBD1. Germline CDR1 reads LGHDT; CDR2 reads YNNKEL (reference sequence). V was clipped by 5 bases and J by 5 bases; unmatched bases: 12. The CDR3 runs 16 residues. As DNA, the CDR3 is TGTGCCAGCAGCTTCACCCTGGGACAGGGGAAACACGAGCAGTACTTC. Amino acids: CASSFTLGQGKHEQYF.

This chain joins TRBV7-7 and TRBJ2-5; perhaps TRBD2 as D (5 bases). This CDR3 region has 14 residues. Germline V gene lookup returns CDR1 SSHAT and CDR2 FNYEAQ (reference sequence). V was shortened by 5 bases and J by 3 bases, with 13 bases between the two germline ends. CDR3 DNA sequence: TGTGCCAGCAGCCAGAGCACTAGGAAAGAGACCCAGTACTTC. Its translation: CASSQSTRKETQYF.

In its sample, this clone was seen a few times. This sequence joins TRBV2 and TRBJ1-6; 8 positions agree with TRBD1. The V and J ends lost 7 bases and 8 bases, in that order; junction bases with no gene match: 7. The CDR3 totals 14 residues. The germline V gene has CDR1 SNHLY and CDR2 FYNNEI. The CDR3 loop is CASNGQGFDSPLHF. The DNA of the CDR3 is TGTGCCAGCAATGGACAGGGCTTTGATTCACCCCTCCACTTT.

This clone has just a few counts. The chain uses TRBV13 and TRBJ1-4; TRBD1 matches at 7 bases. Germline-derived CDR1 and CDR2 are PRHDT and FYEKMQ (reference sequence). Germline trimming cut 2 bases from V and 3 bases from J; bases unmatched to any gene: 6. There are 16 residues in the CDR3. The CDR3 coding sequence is TGTGCCAGCAGCTTAAGGGGGCCCAATCCTAATGAAAAACTGTTTTTT. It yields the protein CASSLRGPNPNEKLFF.

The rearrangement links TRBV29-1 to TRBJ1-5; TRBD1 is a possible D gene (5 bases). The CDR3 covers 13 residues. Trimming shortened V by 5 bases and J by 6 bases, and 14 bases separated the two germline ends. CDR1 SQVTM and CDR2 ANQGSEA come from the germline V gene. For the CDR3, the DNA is TGCAGCGTTAAGGAGGGACTTGGTCAGCCCCAGCATTTT. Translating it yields CSVKEGLGQPQHF.

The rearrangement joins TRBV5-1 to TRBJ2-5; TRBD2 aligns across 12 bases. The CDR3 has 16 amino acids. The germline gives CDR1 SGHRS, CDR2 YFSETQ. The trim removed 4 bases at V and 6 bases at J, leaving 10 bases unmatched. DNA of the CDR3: TGCGCCAGCAGCCCCGATCCTGGACTAGCGGGACAGACCCAGTACTTC. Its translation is CASSPDPGLAGQTQYF.

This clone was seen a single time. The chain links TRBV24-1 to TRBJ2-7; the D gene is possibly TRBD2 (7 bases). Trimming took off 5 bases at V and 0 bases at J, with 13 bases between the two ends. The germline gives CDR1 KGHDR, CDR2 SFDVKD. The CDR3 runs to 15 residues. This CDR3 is CATSVGGGASYEQYF. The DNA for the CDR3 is TGTGCCACCAGTGTAGGAGGGGGGGCCTCCTACGAGCAGTACTTC.

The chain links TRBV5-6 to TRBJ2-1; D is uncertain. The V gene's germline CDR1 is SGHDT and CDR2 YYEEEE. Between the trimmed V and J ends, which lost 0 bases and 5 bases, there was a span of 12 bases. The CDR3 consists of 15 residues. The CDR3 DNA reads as TGTGCCAGCAGCTTGGACAGACAAAAAAACAATGAGCAGTTCTTC. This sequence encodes CASSLDRQKNNEQFF.

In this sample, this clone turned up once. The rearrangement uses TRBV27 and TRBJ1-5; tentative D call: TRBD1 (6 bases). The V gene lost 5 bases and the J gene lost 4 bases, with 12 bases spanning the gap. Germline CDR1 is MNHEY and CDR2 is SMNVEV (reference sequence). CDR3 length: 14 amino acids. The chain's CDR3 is CASSQRQANQPQHF. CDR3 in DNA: TGTGCCAGCAGTCAGCGACAGGCTAATCAGCCCCAGCATTTT.

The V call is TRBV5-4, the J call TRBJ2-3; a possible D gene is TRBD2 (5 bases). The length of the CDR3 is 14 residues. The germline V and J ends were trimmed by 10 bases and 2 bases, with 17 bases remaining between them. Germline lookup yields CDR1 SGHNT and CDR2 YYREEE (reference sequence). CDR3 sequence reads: CAGRGALNTDTQYF. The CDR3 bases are TGTGCCGGCCGGGGTGCTCTCAACACAGATACGCAGTATTTT.

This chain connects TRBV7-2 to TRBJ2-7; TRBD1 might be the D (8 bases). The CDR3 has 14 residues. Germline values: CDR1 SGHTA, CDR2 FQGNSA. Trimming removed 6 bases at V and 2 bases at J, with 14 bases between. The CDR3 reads CASSTGGGTYEQYF. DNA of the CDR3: TGTGCCAGCAGTACAGGGGGGGGGACCTACGAGCAGTACTTC.

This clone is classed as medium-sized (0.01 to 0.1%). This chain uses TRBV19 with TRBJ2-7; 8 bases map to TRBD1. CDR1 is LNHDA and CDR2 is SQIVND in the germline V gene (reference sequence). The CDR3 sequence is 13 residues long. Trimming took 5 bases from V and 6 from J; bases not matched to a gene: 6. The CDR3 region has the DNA TGTGCCAGTAGTCCCAGGGGGCTGACCGAGCAGTACTTC. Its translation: CASSPRGLTEQYF.

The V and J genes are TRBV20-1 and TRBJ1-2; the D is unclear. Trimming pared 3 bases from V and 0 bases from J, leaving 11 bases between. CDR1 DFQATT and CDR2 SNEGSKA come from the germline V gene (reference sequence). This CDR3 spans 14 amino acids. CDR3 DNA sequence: TGCAGTGCTAGTTCCAGATCAGCTAACTATGGCTACACCTTC. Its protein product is CSASSRSANYGYTF.

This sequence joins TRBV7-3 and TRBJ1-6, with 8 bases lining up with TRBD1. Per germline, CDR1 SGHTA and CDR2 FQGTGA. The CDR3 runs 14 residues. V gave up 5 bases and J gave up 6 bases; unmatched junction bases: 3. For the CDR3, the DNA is TGTGCCAGCAGCCAGGACAGGGTTAATTCACCCCTCCACTTT. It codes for CASSQDRVNSPLHF.

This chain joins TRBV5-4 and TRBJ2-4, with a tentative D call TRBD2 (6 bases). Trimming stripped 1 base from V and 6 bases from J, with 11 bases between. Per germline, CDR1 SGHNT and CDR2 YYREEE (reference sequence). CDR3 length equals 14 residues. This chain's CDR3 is CASSLPGGGNIQYF. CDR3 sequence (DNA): TGTGCCAGCAGCTTGCCCGGGGGTGGAAACATTCAGTACTTC.

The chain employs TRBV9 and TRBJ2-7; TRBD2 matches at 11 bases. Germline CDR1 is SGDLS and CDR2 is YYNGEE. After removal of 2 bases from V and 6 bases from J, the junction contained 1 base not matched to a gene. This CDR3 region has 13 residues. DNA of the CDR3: TGTGCCAGCAGCGTTAGCGGGGGGGTCGAGCAGTACTTC. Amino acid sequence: CASSVSGGVEQYF.

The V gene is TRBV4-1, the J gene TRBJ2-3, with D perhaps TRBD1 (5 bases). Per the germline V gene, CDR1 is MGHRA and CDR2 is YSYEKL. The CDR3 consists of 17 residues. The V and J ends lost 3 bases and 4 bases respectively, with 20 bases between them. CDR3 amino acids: CASSHQLFGWGPDTQYF. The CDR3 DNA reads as TGCGCCAGCAGCCATCAGCTTTTCGGCTGGGGCCCAGATACGCAGTATTTT.